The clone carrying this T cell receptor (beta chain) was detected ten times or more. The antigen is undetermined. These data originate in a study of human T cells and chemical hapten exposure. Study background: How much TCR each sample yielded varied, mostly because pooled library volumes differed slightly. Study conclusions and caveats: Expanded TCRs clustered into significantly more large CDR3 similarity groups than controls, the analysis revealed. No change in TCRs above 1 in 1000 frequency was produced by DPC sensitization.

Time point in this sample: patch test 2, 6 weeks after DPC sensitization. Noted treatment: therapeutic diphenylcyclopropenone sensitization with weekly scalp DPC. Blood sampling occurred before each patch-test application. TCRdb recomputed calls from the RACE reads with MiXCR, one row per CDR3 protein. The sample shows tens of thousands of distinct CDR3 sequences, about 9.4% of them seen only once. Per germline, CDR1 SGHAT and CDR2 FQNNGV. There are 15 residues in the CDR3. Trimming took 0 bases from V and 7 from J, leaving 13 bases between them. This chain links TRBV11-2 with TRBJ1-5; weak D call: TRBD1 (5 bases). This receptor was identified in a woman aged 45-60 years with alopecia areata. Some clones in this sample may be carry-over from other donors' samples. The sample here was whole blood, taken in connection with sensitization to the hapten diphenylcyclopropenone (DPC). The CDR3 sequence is CASSLDRQGRQPQHF. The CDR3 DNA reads TGTGCCAGCAGCTTAGATCGCCAGGGTAGGCAGCCCCAGCATTTT.